This T cell receptor (beta chain) was identified in a study of CD8+CD57+ T cells in acquired aplastic anemia (dated by TCRdb to the late 2010s). A note on the overall study: Extracted DNA from sorted CD4+ and CD8+ cells averaged 3.2 ug, ranging from roughly 0.19 to 27.4 ug. A CD8+CD57+ expansion meant a frequency higher than the mean frequency seen in healthy subjects. On the study overall, not on this receptor specifically: Patients and healthy controls showed no significant difference in CD8+ Simpson's diversity (P=0.060). Roughly 30 CD8+ CDR3 sequences were found to be shared between patients and controls, but these sequences appeared to be highly expressed in patients and within the immunodominant clones of the patients.

Expansion of CD8+CD57+ cells had been shown by flow cytometry in the patients chosen for sequencing. Every patient had severe acquired aplastic anemia, diagnosed using the International Study of Aplastic Anemia and Agranulocytosis and Camitta criteria. Patients had received no therapy at the time of blood sampling. The study deep-sequenced TCR repertoires of sorted CD4+ and CD8+ blood T cells from severe aplastic anemia patients and healthy subjects. Patients were enrolled in the USA under clinicaltrials.gov protocols 00001620, 01623167, 00001397, 00071045, 00081523 and 00961064. Ficoll-Paque density gradient centrifugation was used to isolate peripheral blood mononuclear cells. CD4+ and CD8+ T cells were sorted by FACS or magnetic beads before DNA extraction. CDR1 SGHTA and CDR2 FQGNSA are derived from the germline V gene. Reading from cysteine to phenylalanine, the CDR3 counts 13 amino acids. Left in the record is the CDR3 DNA by itself, 39 bases read in frame from the first base. V and J are truncated by 2 bases and 6 bases respectively, leaving an intervening sequence of 7 bases.

Profiling of TCR beta VDJ combinations and CDR3 sequences used genomic DNA as the template. An Illumina HiSeq 2000 was the platform used for TCR repertoire sequencing. From the authors' description of their analysis: TRBV/TRBJ rearrangement plots, CDR3 size and DJ length profiles, and Simpson's diversity index were used to evaluate the repertoires. Whichever DNA sequence was most abundant in the deep sequencing data was defined as the immunodominant clone. CDR3 amino acid sequences were checked for sharing across subjects and were also compared against the VDJdb database and published repertoires. TCRdb handled the public reads itself, with Q25 trimming in fastp and clone calling in MiXCR, and kept productive beta chains. Duplicate CDR3 protein sequences are folded into a single record with the most common DNA and genes. These V and J calls rely on TCRdb rather than the paper's analysis. For this sample there are 120,000 or so distinct CDR3 sequences; 55% to 60% appear just once. 25% to 35% of the sample belongs to the ten largest clones.

Of note for this clonotype: No antigen is known for it. Base quality data are lacking; no much larger clone is found one base away.

This chain joins TRBV7-2 to TRBJ2-2; confidence is insufficient to name the D gene. The sequence was collected from a human donor with aplastic anemia. Sequencing was done on a sample of sorted CD4+, CD8+, or CD8+CD57+ T cells (not recorded which) from PBMCs. The CDR3 corresponds to CASSLPGPGELFF. The DNA sequence follows: TGTGCCAGCAGCTTACCAGGTCCCGGGGAGCTGTTTTTT.